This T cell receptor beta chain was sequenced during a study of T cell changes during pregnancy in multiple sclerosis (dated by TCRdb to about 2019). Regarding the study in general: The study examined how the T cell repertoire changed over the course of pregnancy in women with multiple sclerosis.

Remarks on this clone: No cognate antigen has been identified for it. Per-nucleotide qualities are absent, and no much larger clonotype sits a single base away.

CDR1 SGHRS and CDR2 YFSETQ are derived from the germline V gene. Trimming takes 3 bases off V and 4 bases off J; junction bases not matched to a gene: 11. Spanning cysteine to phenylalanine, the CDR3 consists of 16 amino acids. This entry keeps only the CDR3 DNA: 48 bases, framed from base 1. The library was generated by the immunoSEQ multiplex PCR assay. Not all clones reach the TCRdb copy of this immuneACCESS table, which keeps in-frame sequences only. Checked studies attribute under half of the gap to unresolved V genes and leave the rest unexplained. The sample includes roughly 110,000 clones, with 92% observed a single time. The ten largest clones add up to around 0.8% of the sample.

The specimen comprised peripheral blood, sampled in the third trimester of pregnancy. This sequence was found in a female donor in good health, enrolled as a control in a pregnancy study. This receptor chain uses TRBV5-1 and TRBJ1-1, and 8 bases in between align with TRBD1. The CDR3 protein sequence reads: CASSSTTGQGVTEAFF. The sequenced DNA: TGCGCCAGCAGCTCCACCACCGGACAGGGAGTCACTGAAGCTTTCTTT.